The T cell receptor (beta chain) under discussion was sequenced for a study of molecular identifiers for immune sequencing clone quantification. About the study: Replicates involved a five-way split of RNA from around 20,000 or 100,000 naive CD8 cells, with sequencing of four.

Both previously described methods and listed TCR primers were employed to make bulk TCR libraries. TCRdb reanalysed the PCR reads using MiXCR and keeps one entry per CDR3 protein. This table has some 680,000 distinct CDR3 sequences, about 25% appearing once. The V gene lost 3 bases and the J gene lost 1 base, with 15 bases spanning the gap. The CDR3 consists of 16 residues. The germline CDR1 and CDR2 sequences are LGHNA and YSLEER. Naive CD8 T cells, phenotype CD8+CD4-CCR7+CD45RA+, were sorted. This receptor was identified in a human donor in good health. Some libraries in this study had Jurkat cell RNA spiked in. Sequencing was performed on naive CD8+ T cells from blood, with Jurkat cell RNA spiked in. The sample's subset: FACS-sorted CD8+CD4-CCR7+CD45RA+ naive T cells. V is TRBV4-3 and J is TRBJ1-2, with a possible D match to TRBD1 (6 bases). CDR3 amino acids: CASSQDPGGRNYGYTF. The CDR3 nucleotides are TGCGCCAGCAGCCAGGATCCTGGGGGGCGTAACTATGGCTACACCTTC.